Following are 16 T cell receptor beta chains from one sample sequenced in a study of cytomegalovirus exposure and HLA in healthy donors. In the PCR, 60 Vbeta and 13 Jbeta primers were used. Only in-frame clones appear in the TCRdb table, and some are missing; sequencing was by immunoSEQ multiplex PCR. Here the sample spans roughly 140,000 clones, approximately 80% being singletons. Sequenced input: PBMCs. Receptor source: a man aged 30 to 45 in good health and CMV-seropositive.

The chain combines TRBV27 with TRBJ2-3; 11 bases are a match to TRBD2. The germline gives CDR1 MNHEY, CDR2 SMNVEV (reference sequence). The CDR3 is made up of 15 amino acids. The V and J ends lost 6 bases and 5 bases, in that order; junction bases with no gene match: 7. CDR3 loop: CASRRLAGRQDTQYF. The DNA for the CDR3 is TGTGCCAGCAGACGACTAGCGGGGCGACAAGATACGCAGTATTTT.

J is TRBJ2-7 and V is TRBV6-1, with 8 bases fitting TRBD2. This CDR3 spans 16 amino acids. The J segment lost 3 bases and the V segment lost 0 bases, leaving 7 bases of the junction unmatched. Germline V gene sequence: CDR1 MNHNS, CDR2 SASEGT. CDR3 protein: CASSEAASGSSYEQYF. Written as DNA, the CDR3 is TGTGCCAGCAGTGAAGCGGCTAGCGGGTCGAGCTACGAGCAGTACTTC.

Comment on this clone: The junction departs from germline at one end; a sequencing error may be responsible. The V gene is TRBV9, the J gene TRBJ2-3; 7 bases match TRBD2. The CDR3 spans 13 residues. CDR1 is SGDLS and CDR2 is YYNGEE in the germline V gene. CDR3 residues: CASSVTSRDTQYF. CDR3 coding DNA: TGTGCCAGCAGCGTGACTAGCAGAGATACGCAGTATTTT.

This clone has more than one count but fewer than ten. The chain carries TRBV30 and TRBJ1-1; TRBD1 matches at 7 bases. Germline values: CDR1 GTSNPN, CDR2 SVGIG (reference sequence). This CDR3 has 14 residues. V gave up 7 bases and J gave up 4 bases; unmatched junction bases: 12. The CDR3 DNA reads TGTGCCTCATATTACAGGGGTACGGGCACTGAAGCTTTCTTT. This gives the protein CASYYRGTGTEAFF.

The rearrangement links TRBV4-1 to TRBJ2-1, with 11 bases lining up with TRBD2. CDR3 length: 15 residues. Germline-derived CDR1 and CDR2 are MGHRA and YSYEKL. With V trimmed by 4 bases and J by 7 bases, 6 bases remained unmatched. CDR3 in amino acids: CASSLLAGAYNEQFF. The CDR3 region has the DNA TGCGCCAGCAGCCTACTAGCGGGAGCATATAATGAGCAGTTCTTC.

In this sample, this clone turned up a few times. The genes are TRBV15 and TRBJ2-1; D uncertain. CDR1 and CDR2 (germline): LNHNV, YYDKDF (reference sequence). This CDR3 region has 16 residues. The V gene lost 3 bases and the J gene lost 1 base, with 13 bases spanning the gap. CDR3 in amino acids: CATSSITAVSYNEQFF. The CDR3 bases are TGTGCCACCAGCAGTATTACGGCGGTATCCTACAATGAGCAGTTCTTC.

The chain is built from TRBV7-2 and TRBJ2-2, with D tentatively TRBD2 (5 bases). Germline V lookup: CDR1 SGHTA, CDR2 FQGNSA. CDR3 length equals 16 residues. Trimming removed 6 bases at V and 6 bases at J, with 20 bases between. The CDR3 sequence is CASSDLTRALAGELFF. The DNA of the CDR3 is TGTGCCAGCAGTGACCTCACTAGGGCTTTGGCCGGGGAGCTGTTTTTT.

This chain links TRBV6-1 with TRBJ2-7, with 15 bases matching TRBD2. Germline CDR1 reads MNHNS; CDR2 reads SASEGT. This CDR3 is built from 16 residues. J was trimmed by 5 bases and V by 4 bases; bases with no gene match: 6. The CDR3 nucleotides read TGTGCCAGCAGTGGGACTAGCGGGAGGGCCCACAACGAGCAGTACTTC. Translating it yields CASSGTSGRAHNEQYF.

The chain joins TRBV29-1 to TRBJ2-7; 8 bases agree with TRBD2. The germline CDR1 and CDR2 sequences are SQVTM and ANQGSEA. The CDR3 contains 13 residues. The ends lost 4 bases at V and 9 bases at J; junction bases unmatched: 11. The chain's CDR3 is CSVVAGGREGQYF. The CDR3 region has the DNA TGCAGCGTTGTGGCGGGGGGACGGGAAGGGCAGTACTTC.

DNA of the CDR3: TGTGCCAGCAGTTCCTCCGGGACTGGCGCAGATACGCAGTATTTT. This encodes CASSSSGTGADTQYF. The V gene is TRBV9, the J gene TRBJ2-3; possible D gene TRBD2, 6 bases. Germline-derived CDR1 and CDR2 are SGDLS and YYNGEE. V lost 5 bases and J lost 4, with 17 bases in between. There are 15 residues in the CDR3.

The CDR3 spells CASSQEDRGPNTGELFF. CDR3 sequence (DNA): TGCGCCAGCAGCCAAGAGGACAGGGGACCGAACACCGGGGAGCTGTTTTTT. This chain joins TRBV4-1 and TRBJ2-2, with 9 bases that match TRBD1. From germline, CDR1 is MGHRA and CDR2 YSYEKL. The CDR3 spans 17 residues. The J segment lost 0 bases and the V segment lost 0 bases, leaving 2 bases of the junction unmatched.

The J gene is TRBJ1-5, the V gene TRBV19; D remains ambiguous. Trimming removed 5 bases from V and 10 bases from J, with 15 bases in between. The CDR3 contains 13 residues. CDR1 and CDR2 (germline): LNHDA, SQIVND (reference sequence). As DNA, the CDR3 is TGTGCCAGTAGTGTGACGACCGGGGAACCCCAGCATTTT. Translating gives CASSVTTGEPQHF.

This chain connects TRBV29-1 to TRBJ2-4, with D perhaps matching TRBD2 (7 bases). CDR1 and CDR2 (germline): SQVTM, ANQGSEA. V lost 6 bases and J lost 5, with 17 bases in between. The CDR3 totals 14 residues. CDR3 residues: CSVEGGRRENIQYF. CDR3 nucleotides: TGCAGCGTCGAGGGGGGGCGCCGGGAAAACATTCAGTACTTC.

The chain recombines TRBV9 with TRBJ2-2; D possibly corresponds to TRBD2 (5 bases). The CDR3 length is 17 residues. Trimming took off 0 bases at V and 1 base at J, with 13 bases between the two ends. CDR1 and CDR2 (germline): SGDLS, YYNGEE. This CDR3 reads CASSVVPGSLNTGELFF. In DNA, the CDR3 is TGTGCCAGCAGCGTAGTTCCTGGGAGTTTGAACACCGGGGAGCTGTTTTTT.

This clone was counted a few times. The rearrangement links TRBV4-2 to TRBJ1-3; D is possibly TRBD1 (5 bases). The CDR3 contains 15 residues. V dropped 0 bases and J dropped 4 bases, with 10 bases sitting between them. CDR1 is LGHNA, CDR2 YNFKEQ, per germline. In DNA form, the CDR3 reads TGTGCCAGCAGCCAAGAAGGGGCGTCGGGAAACACCATATATTTT. As protein: CASSQEGASGNTIYF.

The J gene is TRBJ2-3, the V gene TRBV12-5, with 8 bases that match TRBD2. The CDR3 has 19 residues. V lost 0 bases and J lost 0; bases outside the gene matches: 11. Germline V gene data show CDR1 as LGHNT and CDR2 as FRNRAP. The CDR3 DNA reads as TGTGCTAGTGGTTTGGTATCGGGGGGGCCAAAGCTCAGCACAGATACGCAGTATTTT. Amino acids: CASGLVSGGPKLSTDTQYF.